The rows below give T cell receptor beta chains drawn from one sample of a study of cytomegalovirus exposure and HLA in healthy donors. TCRdb's table, derived via immunoSEQ multiplex PCR, lists solely in-frame clones and lacks some. The sample includes 150,000 to 200,000 clones, roughly 80% of them seen just once. Sequencing input: PBMCs. These receptors were collected from a man younger than 45 in good health and CMV-seropositive. Each CDR3 is given with its conserved first and last residue. A D gene is named only where the DNA matches it firmly. A row's size may be missing; if present it is once, few, many or a size class.

V gene: TRBV6-1; J gene: TRBJ2-3; D gene: TRBD1; clone size: .; CDR3 protein: CASSGQPSTDTQYF; CDR3 DNA: TGTGCCAGCTCGGGACAGCCAAGCACAGATACGCAGTATTTT
V gene: TRBV5-1; J gene: TRBJ1-2; D gene: .; clone size: few; CDR3 protein: CASRRRGLGGYTF; CDR3 DNA: TGCGCCAGCAGGCGAAGGGGACTCGGAGGCTACACCTTC
V gene: TRBV5-4; J gene: TRBJ2-6; D gene: .; clone size: few; CDR3 protein: CASSLAGYGANVLTF; CDR3 DNA: TGTGCCAGCAGCTTGGCGGGATATGGGGCCAACGTCCTGACTTTC
V gene: TRBV7-2; J gene: TRBJ1-5; D gene: .; clone size: few; CDR3 protein: CASSSGQGQPQHF; CDR3 DNA: TGTGCCAGCAGCTCAGGGCAAGGGCAGCCCCAGCATTTT
V gene: TRBV7-2; J gene: TRBJ2-3; D gene: TRBD2; clone size: .; CDR3 protein: CASSLFTSGGRGDTQYF; CDR3 DNA: TGTGCCAGCAGCTTATTTACTAGCGGGGGGCGAGGAGATACGCAGTATTTT
V gene: TRBV28; J gene: TRBJ2-5; D gene: .; clone size: .; CDR3 protein: CASSLYFGSKETQYF; CDR3 DNA: TGTGCCAGCAGTTTATACTTCGGGTCCAAAGAGACCCAGTACTTC
V gene: TRBV18; J gene: TRBJ2-5; D gene: TRBD1; clone size: few; CDR3 protein: CASSPRDSQETQYF; CDR3 DNA: TGTGCCAGCTCACCAAGGGACAGCCAAGAGACCCAGTACTTC
V gene: TRBV7-9; J gene: TRBJ1-3; D gene: .; clone size: .; CDR3 protein: CASSLAEGGRNTIYF; CDR3 DNA: TGTGCCAGCAGCTTAGCGGAGGGAGGTCGAAACACCATATATTTT
V gene: TRBV28; J gene: TRBJ2-1; D gene: .; clone size: .; CDR3 protein: CATYYNEQFF; CDR3 DNA: TGTGCCACTTATTACAATGAGCAGTTCTTC
V gene: TRBV5-1; J gene: TRBJ2-5; D gene: TRBD2; clone size: .; CDR3 protein: CASSLSASGVETQYF; CDR3 DNA: TGCGCCAGCAGCTTATCGGCTAGCGGGGTTGAGACCCAGTACTTC
V gene: TRBV5-5; J gene: TRBJ1-2; D gene: .; clone size: .; CDR3 protein: CASSRIKQDYTF; CDR3 DNA: TGTGCCAGCAGTAGAATAAAACAGGACTACACCTTC
V gene: TRBV28; J gene: TRBJ1-2; D gene: .; clone size: .; CDR3 protein: CASSRPGVGYYGYTF; CDR3 DNA: TGTGCCAGCAGTCGGCCAGGGGTTGGATACTATGGCTACACCTTC
V gene: TRBV28; J gene: TRBJ2-2; D gene: TRBD1; clone size: .; CDR3 protein: CASSFGQAAGELFF; CDR3 DNA: TGTGCCAGCAGTTTCGGACAGGCGGCCGGGGAGCTGTTTTTT
V gene: TRBV9; J gene: TRBJ1-4; D gene: TRBD1; clone size: .; CDR3 protein: CASSVAPGGEKLFF; CDR3 DNA: TGTGCCAGCAGCGTAGCTCCAGGGGGGGAAAAACTGTTTTTT
V gene: TRBV28; J gene: TRBJ2-1; D gene: TRBD2; clone size: once; CDR3 protein: CASSLGGRRYNEQFF; CDR3 DNA: TGTGCCAGCAGTTTAGGCGGGAGGAGGTACAATGAGCAGTTCTTC
V gene: TRBV18; J gene: TRBJ1-5; D gene: .; clone size: .; CDR3 protein: CASSQTRDQPQHF; CDR3 DNA: TGTGCCAGCTCCCAGACGCGGGATCAGCCCCAGCATTTT
V gene: TRBV19; J gene: TRBJ1-5; D gene: .; clone size: .; CDR3 protein: CASSWSRRGYSNQPQHF; CDR3 DNA: TGTGCCAGTTCCTGGTCCCGGCGGGGATATAGCAATCAGCCCCAGCATTTT
V gene: TRBV9; J gene: TRBJ1-2; D gene: TRBD1; clone size: .; CDR3 protein: CASSGTGDSYGYTF; CDR3 DNA: TGTGCCAGCAGCGGAACAGGGGACTCCTATGGCTACACCTTC
V gene: TRBV30; J gene: TRBJ1-6; D gene: TRBD1; clone size: .; CDR3 protein: CAWSNGQGDSPLHF; CDR3 DNA: TGTGCCTGGAGTAACGGACAGGGAGATTCACCCCTCCACTTT
V gene: TRBV4-3; J gene: TRBJ1-5; D gene: .; clone size: .; CDR3 protein: CASSQSTDQPQHF; CDR3 DNA: TGCGCCAGCAGCCAATCTACAGATCAGCCCCAGCATTTT
V gene: TRBV30; J gene: TRBJ2-2; D gene: TRBD2; clone size: .; CDR3 protein: CAWGLAGSTGELFF; CDR3 DNA: TGTGCCTGGGGACTAGCGGGGAGCACCGGGGAGCTGTTTTTT
V gene: TRBV30; J gene: TRBJ1-6; D gene: .; clone size: .; CDR3 protein: CAWSQTGFSYNSPLHF; CDR3 DNA: TGTGCCTGGAGTCAGACAGGTTTCTCCTATAATTCACCCCTCCACTTT
V gene: TRBV7-2; J gene: TRBJ2-3; D gene: TRBD2; clone size: .; CDR3 protein: CASSLGRLAVLDTQYF; CDR3 DNA: TGTGCCAGCAGCTTAGGTAGACTAGCGGTGCTAGATACGCAGTATTTT
V gene: TRBV27; J gene: TRBJ2-7; D gene: .; clone size: .; CDR3 protein: CASSLSWGPSYEQYF; CDR3 DNA: TGTGCCAGCAGTTTATCCTGGGGCCCCTCCTACGAGCAGTACTTC
V gene: TRBV5-1; J gene: TRBJ1-4; D gene: .; clone size: .; CDR3 protein: CASSVRGGDEKLFF; CDR3 DNA: TGCGCCAGCAGTGTCAGGGGAGGGGATGAAAAACTGTTTTTT
V gene: TRBV30; J gene: TRBJ2-2; D gene: TRBD1; clone size: .; CDR3 protein: CAWSPTRTGETGELFF; CDR3 DNA: TGTGCCTGGAGTCCTACTCGGACAGGGGAAACCGGGGAGCTGTTTTTT
V gene: TRBV4-1; J gene: TRBJ1-2; D gene: TRBD1; clone size: .; CDR3 protein: CASSHLPSGTGDDYGYTF; CDR3 DNA: TGCGCCAGCAGCCACCTCCCGAGTGGGACAGGGGATGACTATGGCTACACCTTC
V gene: TRBV5-1; J gene: TRBJ1-5; D gene: .; clone size: .; CDR3 protein: CASSTGEDNQPQHF; CDR3 DNA: TGCGCCAGCAGCACCGGGGAGGACAATCAGCCCCAGCATTTT
V gene: TRBV4-3; J gene: TRBJ2-3; D gene: TRBD2; clone size: .; CDR3 protein: CASSQELAGGTDTQYF; CDR3 DNA: TGCGCCAGCAGCCAAGAACTAGCGGGGGGCACAGATACGCAGTATTTT
V gene: TRBV28; J gene: TRBJ1-5; D gene: .; clone size: few; CDR3 protein: CASSLGGNEGQPQHF; CDR3 DNA: TGTGCCAGCAGTTTAGGGGGGAACGAGGGTCAGCCCCAGCATTTT
V gene: TRBV28; J gene: TRBJ1-2; D gene: TRBD1; clone size: .; CDR3 protein: CASSLQGDGYTF; CDR3 DNA: TGTGCCAGCAGTTTACAGGGGGACGGCTACACCTTC
V gene: TRBV5-6; J gene: TRBJ2-7; D gene: .; clone size: .; CDR3 protein: CASSLMQGPYPYEQYF; CDR3 DNA: TGTGCCAGCAGCTTGATGCAGGGGCCCTATCCCTACGAGCAGTACTTC
V gene: TRBV9; J gene: TRBJ2-7; D gene: TRBD1; clone size: .; CDR3 protein: CASSPYLGQGDEQYF; CDR3 DNA: TGTGCCAGCAGCCCCTACTTAGGACAGGGGGACGAGCAGTACTTC
V gene: TRBV6-5; J gene: TRBJ2-7; D gene: .; clone size: .; CDR3 protein: CASSYFGDSYEQYF; CDR3 DNA: TGTGCCAGCAGTTACTTCGGGGACTCCTACGAGCAGTACTTC
V gene: TRBV20-1; J gene: TRBJ2-7; D gene: .; clone size: .; CDR3 protein: CSARAGWEQYF; CDR3 DNA: TGCAGTGCTAGAGCAGGATGGGAGCAGTACTTC
V gene: TRBV9; J gene: TRBJ2-7; D gene: .; clone size: .; CDR3 protein: CASSADSYEQYF; CDR3 DNA: TGTGCCAGCAGCGCCGACAGCTACGAGCAGTACTTC
V gene: TRBV7-8; J gene: TRBJ2-7; D gene: .; clone size: .; CDR3 protein: CASSLEQGIYEQYF; CDR3 DNA: TGTGCCAGCAGCTTAGAGCAGGGAATCTACGAGCAGTACTTC